This paragraph covers one T cell receptor (beta chain) sequence. What it binds is not known. PCR was performed a second time for about 7 to 11 cycles using a sample-barcoded 5' primer and a J-beta primer mix. Each CDR3 protein gets one entry after TCRdb re-called the 5' RACE reads with MiXCR. This sample has approximately 810,000 distinct CDR3 sequences, with around 26% found just once. CDR1 and CDR2 (germline): MNHNS, SASEGT. V was cut by 2 bases and J by 5 bases, with 9 bases left in between. The CDR3 has 13 residues. This sample is part of a study of blood T cells in healthy people across ages. For the study at large: Per two T cells, about one barcoded beta molecule was captured through template switching.

Regarding the study as a whole: The authors considered diversity estimates from one million T cells to be underestimates. Fewer expanded clones and more diversity marked long-lived versus aged donors.

This sequence was found in an elderly woman in good health. The chain joins TRBV6-1 to TRBJ1-2, with no clear D. Sequenced sample: blood. The CDR3 reads CASSEMAKYGYTF. DNA for the CDR3: TGTGCCAGCAGTGAAATGGCAAAATATGGCTACACCTTC.